This T cell receptor (beta chain) came from a study of T cell responses to AZD1222 COVID-19 vaccine (dated by TCRdb to the early 2020s). About the study as a whole: AZD1222 recipients with second doses at about 4 weeks or about 12 weeks were pooled, because spike-specific TCR depth and breadth did not differ between schedules. TCR sequencing covered more than 230 trial participants: 207 given two doses of AZD1222 and 26 given two doses of MenACWY control vaccine. Trial participants were enrolled into age subgroups of 18-55, 56-69 and 70-plus years, which contained 148, 28 and 57 TCR-sequenced participants, respectively.

The CDR3 sequence holds 13 residues, the cysteine and phenylalanine included. Here the CDR3 DNA is all that survives: 39 bases in frame from base 1. The germline V gene supplies CDR1 SQVTM and CDR2 ANQGSEA. Between the V and J ends, shortened by 6 bases and 5 bases respectively, the junction contains 13 bases. The CDR3 regions of human TCRbeta chains were analyzed by immunosequencing. Per the authors' processing: TCRs in the repertoires were matched against a reference library of SARS-CoV-2-specific TCRs that had been generated with the MIRA antigen-specificity platform. Breadth was defined as the fraction of unique TCRs that were SARS-CoV-2-associated. Depth was defined as the fraction of total T cells that were SARS-CoV-2-associated. Using the MIRA data, every spike-specific TCR was mapped to the spike region that the TCR reacted to and assigned to either a CD4 or a CD8 class. Log10-transformed breadth and depth values were compared by one-way ANOVA with Sidak's multiple comparisons tests. The immuneACCESS repertoire file appears here via TCRdb, limited to in-frame rearrangements. These files lack a portion of the clones; in checked studies, under half of the deficit traces to unresolved V genes, and the cause of the others is not known. V and J calls and clone size come straight from that table; D and trimming were deduced from the DNA. Here the sample has about 160,000 clones; approximately 94% occur a single time. The ten biggest clones cover roughly 1.3% of the sample.

The intended sense of this specimen's time point label: baseline before first vaccination. The vaccinee samples were drawn from two UK trials, COV001 and COV002, one of which was a single-blind randomized controlled phase 2/3 trial testing AZD1222 (ChAdOx1 nCoV-19) in healthy adults. For TCRbeta chain sequencing, PBMC samples were collected from trial participants at day 0 and at day 28 after the second dose. A remark on this clone: Its antigen target is currently unknown. No clone much larger than this one lies a single base away; base qualities are absent.

Points the paper makes about the study in general: Spike-specific TCR breadth and depth rose significantly after two AZD1222 doses compared with day 0 and with MenACWY recipients. Reportedly, almost half of the unique spike-specific TCRs recognized epitopes lying outside the regions that are mutated in the B.1.351 and B.1.1.7 variants. Participants were mostly white British and included more females than males, and it was suggested by the authors that clonal diversity may have been underestimated. Because no samples from the day 14 peak response were available, repertoires could be characterized only after the peak T cell response. Conclusions about previously exposed vaccinees are limited, since just a handful of AZD1222 recipients were seropositive for SARS-CoV-2 at baseline. In the small 56-69-year group, the increase in depth fell short of significance, most likely because of low power. The whole spike protein was spanned by vaccine-associated CD4 TCRs, and dominant responses were seen in regions 160-218 and 743-854.

Sequences were derived from peripheral blood, sampled on day 0 of AZD1222 vaccination. The rearrangement joined TRBV29-1 to TRBJ2-2, with the D gene uncertain. The TCR originated in an adult in good health. The CDR3 region reads CSVGHLWTGELFF. Here is the DNA: TGCAGCGTCGGGCATCTTTGGACCGGGGAGCTGTTTTTT.